The rows below give T cell receptor beta chains drawn from one sample of a study of breast tumors, draining lymph nodes, adjacent tissues. TCRdb processed the multiplex PCR reads anew with MiXCR; each CDR3 protein has one entry. The profile covers approximately 280,000 distinct CDR3 sequences, with 30% to 35% appearing a single time and about 1.2% taken by the ten largest. Input material: axillary lymph node tissue. The receptors were sampled from a female donor with breast cancer. Some clones in this sample may be carry-over from other donors' samples. CDR3s include the opening cysteine and the closing phenylalanine or tryptophan. D genes are given only for firm matches. Part of the rows lack a size; the others show once, few, many or a class for expanded clones.

clone_size,j_call,v_call,d_call,cdr3_nt,cdr3_aa
many,TRBJ2-2,TRBV19,-,TGTGCCAGTAGTACAACCAGGGAAACCGGGGAGCTGTTTTTT,CASSTTRETGELFF
-,TRBJ2-7,TRBV10-2,-,TGTGCCAGCAAGGTGGAAGGGCCTATGCCCTACGAGCAGTACTTC,CASKVEGPMPYEQYF
many,TRBJ1-5,TRBV6-1,TRBD1,TGTGCCAGCAGTGAAGCGACAGGGTATCAGCCCCAGCATTTT,CASSEATGYQPQHF
-,TRBJ2-6,TRBV20-1,-,TGCAGTGCACCGATTCTAGGTTCTGGGGGCAACGTCCTGACTTTC,CSAPILGSGGNVLTF
many,TRBJ2-2,TRBV19,TRBD2,TGTGCCAGTAGTCTAACTAGCGGGTGGACCGGGGAGCTGTTTTTT,CASSLTSGWTGELFF
once,TRBJ1-5,TRBV6-1,TRBD1,TGTGCCAGCAGGCCCGGGACAGGGGGTCATCAGCCCCAGCATTTT,CASRPGTGGHQPQHF
many,TRBJ2-2,TRBV7-9,-,TGTGCCAGCGGACCACGGACCGCCGCGAACACCGGGGAGCTGTTTTTT,CASGPRTAANTGELFF
-,TRBJ2-7,TRBV20-1,TRBD1,TGCAGTGCTAGCCCGAGACAGGGAGATTACGAGCAGTACTTC,CSASPRQGDYEQYF
few,TRBJ2-7,TRBV3-1,-,TGTGCCAGCAGCCAAGTCCTAGACTACGAGCAGTACTTC,CASSQVLDYEQYF
-,TRBJ2-1,TRBV7-7,TRBD1,TGTGCCTGGGACAGGGGATTCTCCTACAATGAGCAGTTCTTC,CAWDRGFSYNEQFF
many,TRBJ2-7,TRBV9,TRBD1,TGTGCCAGCAGCGTAGTGGGACAGGGGGGCGAGCAGTACTTC,CASSVVGQGGEQYF
-,TRBJ2-1,TRBV11-3,-,TGTGCCAGCAGCAACCGGAGGGGAGGTGGCGTCGAGCAGTTCTTC,CASSNRRGGGVEQFF
-,TRBJ2-2,TRBV30,TRBD1,TGTGCCTGGAGCGCCAAAACAGGGGGCGGGACCGGGGAGCTGCTTTTT,CAWSAKTGGGTGELLF
many,TRBJ1-2,TRBV19,-,TGTGCCAGTAGTACCATGAGGCTAACCAACTATGGCTACACCTTC,CASSTMRLTNYGYTF
many,TRBJ2-1,TRBV6-6,TRBD2,TGTGCCAGCACTAGACTAGCGGGGGGTCCTTACAATGAGCAGTTCTTC,CASTRLAGGPYNEQFF
-,TRBJ2-5,TRBV7-6,TRBD2,TGTGCCAGCGGGCGGGAGGCACGAGAGACCCGGTACTTC,CASGREARETRYF
once,TRBJ2-1,TRBV15,TRBD2,TGTGCCACCAGCGGGGCTAGCGGGAGGAGCTCCTACAATGAGCAGTTCTTC,CATSGASGRSSYNEQFF
many,TRBJ1-2,TRBV7-6,-,TGTGCCAGCAGCTCCGGGACCATATATGGCTACACCTTC,CASSSGTIYGYTF
many,TRBJ2-7,TRBV11-2,TRBD1,TGTGCCAGCAGCCTGGGACAGGGAATGTTCGAGCAGTACTTC,CASSLGQGMFEQYF
many,TRBJ2-3,TRBV7-9,TRBD1,TGTGCCAGCAGCCTCCCGACAGGGGGTTTCACAGATACGCAGTATTTT,CASSLPTGGFTDTQYF
many,TRBJ2-2,TRBV5-1,TRBD2,TGCGCCAGCAGCGTAGCGGGGGCGAACACCGGGGAGCTGTTTTTT,CASSVAGANTGELFF